This TCR beta chain was recorded in a study of Graves' ophthalmopathy and Graves' hyperthyroidism. Germline values: CDR1 KGHDR, CDR2 SFDVKD. CDR3 length equals 17 residues. V shed 3 bases, J shed 4 bases, and the junction held 11 bases outside the gene matches. For repertoire sequencing, the TCR beta CDR3 regions were amplified from RNA transcripts. First-round RT-PCR used HTBI primers; second-round multiplex PCR followed. TCRdb analysed the multiplex PCR reads with MiXCR anew, one entry per CDR3 protein. In the table there are about 1.2 million distinct CDR3 sequences, roughly 35% of which are singletons.

Sequenced material: peripheral blood or thyroid tissue (not recorded which). This TCR was recovered from an adult man with Graves' hyperthyroidism. This chain connects TRBV24-1 to TRBJ1-1, with 9 bases identical to TRBD1. CDR3 sequence: CATSDTPGQGGVTEAFF. CDR3 nucleotides: TGTGCCACCAGTGATACACCGGGACAGGGTGGTGTCACTGAAGCTTTCTTT.